The next 20 T cell receptor beta chains were all read from a single sample in a study of T cell responses to AZD1222 COVID-19 vaccine. Clones were sequenced by immunoSEQ multiplex PCR, and TCRdb holds only the in-frame ones, with some missing. The sample shows 98,000 or so clones, more than 85% of them seen only once. The sample was peripheral blood, taken on day 0 of AZD1222 vaccination. Receptor source: an adult in good health.

A single count supports this clone. The V gene is TRBV27, the J gene TRBJ1-1, with D maybe TRBD1 (6 bases). With 3 bases removed from V and 0 bases from J, the gap between germline ends came to 11 bases. Germline lookup yields CDR1 MNHEY and CDR2 SMNVEV (reference sequence). The CDR3 consists of 15 residues. The CDR3 here is CASSFLTGMNTEAFF. The CDR3 DNA follows: TGTGCCAGCAGTTTCCTAACAGGGATGAACACTGAAGCTTTCTTT.

This rearrangement joins TRBV7-8 to TRBJ2-7; TRBD2 matches 8 bases. This CDR3 spans 16 amino acids. The germline V gene encodes CDR1 SGHVS and CDR2 FQNEAQ. The V and J ends lost 1 base and 3 bases, in that order; junction bases with no gene match: 8. The CDR3 spells CASSLELSGRFYEQYF. CDR3 coding DNA: TGTGCCAGCAGCTTAGAGTTGAGCGGGAGATTCTACGAGCAGTACTTC.

In DNA, the CDR3 is TGTGCCATCAGGGGGGACAGGGGTGGCGATGAGCAGTTCTTC. This translates into CAIRGDRGGDEQFF. The chain is built from TRBV10-3 and TRBJ2-1, with 10 bases identical to TRBD1. This CDR3 contains 14 residues. The ends lost 6 bases at V and 8 bases at J; junction bases unmatched: 7. Germline CDR1 ENHRY, CDR2 SYGVKD.

The gene calls are TRBV28 and TRBJ1-2, with TRBD1 identical over 12 bases. Looked up from germline, CDR1 is MDHEN and CDR2 is SYDVKM. Trimming removed 6 bases from V and 10 bases from J; junction bases left unmatched: 6. This CDR3 is built from 13 residues. The DNA of the CDR3 is TGTGCCAGCAGGCCCCCGGGACAGGGGGCCTACACCTTC. It encodes CASRPPGQGAYTF.

The CDR3 nucleotides read TGCAGCGTTGAAGACCCAGGGGAGTTGACTGAAGCTTTCTTT. Residues: CSVEDPGELTEAFF. This chain uses TRBV29-1 with TRBJ1-1; tentative D call: TRBD1 (6 bases). The CDR3 covers 14 residues. Germline assignment: CDR1 SQVTM and CDR2 ANQGSEA. Trimming pared 0 bases from V and 5 bases from J, leaving 13 bases between.

The rearrangement uses TRBV27 and TRBJ2-7; D call uncertain. Germline values: CDR1 MNHEY, CDR2 SMNVEV (reference sequence). Trimming removed 0 bases from V and 2 bases from J, with 17 bases in between. The CDR3 consists of 17 residues. CDR3: CASSLSTAGEIAYEQYF. In DNA, the CDR3 is TGTGCCAGCAGTTTATCGACGGCAGGAGAAATTGCCTACGAGCAGTACTTC.

The chain joins TRBV27 to TRBJ2-1; possibly TRBD2 for D (5 bases). The V end was cut by 4 bases, the J end by 5 bases, with 9 bases between. CDR3 length: 13 amino acids. The germline V gene has CDR1 MNHEY and CDR2 SMNVEV (reference sequence). The CDR3 reads CASSWSSHNEQFF. CDR3 bases: TGTGCCAGCAGTTGGTCTAGCCACAATGAGCAGTTCTTC.

CDR3 in amino acids: CASSPGQYTDTQYF. For the CDR3, the DNA is TGTGCCAGCAGCCCCGGGCAGTACACAGATACGCAGTATTTT. V gene TRBV7-9 combines with J gene TRBJ2-3; D is ambiguous. Trimming removed 5 bases from V and 2 bases from J, with 11 bases in between. The CDR3 is 14 amino acids. Looked up from germline, CDR1 is SEHNR and CDR2 is FQNEAQ (reference sequence). The complete variable domain, with remaining parts taken from reference TRBV7-9 and TRBJ2-3, reads DTGVSQNPRHKITKRGQNVTFRCDPISEHNRLYWYRQTLGQGPEFLTYFQNEAQLEKSRLLSDRFSAERPKGSFSTLEIQRTEQGDSAMYLCASSPGQYTDTQYFGPGTRLTVL.

The rearrangement links TRBV3-1 (or the pseudogene TRBV3-2) to TRBJ2-7, with a tentative D call TRBD1 (5 bases). The CDR3 contains 13 residues. The germline CDR1 and CDR2 sequences are LGHDT and YNNKEL (reference sequence). With 5 bases removed from V and 4 bases from J, the gap between germline ends came to 12 bases. CDR3 coding DNA: TGTGCCAGCAGCGATAGGGGCAGTTACGAGCAGTACTTC. This gives the protein CASSDRGSYEQYF.

This clone came up once. The rearrangement uses TRBV6-6 and TRBJ2-7, with TRBD2 as a possible D gene (5 bases). The CDR3 has 11 amino acids. V gave up 2 bases and J gave up 7 bases, with 6 bases separating them. Germline V CDR1 and CDR2: MNHNY, SVGAGI (reference sequence). The CDR3 DNA is TGTGCCAGCAGTTACAGAGGGGAGCAGTACTTC. Its translation: CASSYRGEQYF.

The chain links TRBV15 to TRBJ1-2; 7 bases map to TRBD1. J gave up 7 bases and V 4 bases, and 12 bases lay outside the gene matches. The CDR3 is 15 residues long. Germline V CDR1 and CDR2: LNHNV, YYDKDF (reference sequence). The chain's CDR3 is CATSIGQVPPIGYTF. CDR3 nucleotides: TGTGCCACCAGCATAGGACAGGTTCCCCCTATTGGCTACACCTTC. The variable domain in full, completed from reference TRBV15 and TRBJ1-2, reads DAMVIQNPRYQVTQFGKPVTLSCSQTLNHNVMYWYQQKSSQAPKLLFHYYDKDFNNEADTPDNFQSRRPNTSFCFLDIRSPGLGDTAMYLCATSIGQVPPIGYTFGSGTRLTVV.

The chain has TRBV10-3 and TRBJ2-3; 12 nucleotides match TRBD1. J was trimmed by 6 bases and V by 8 bases; bases with no gene match: 6. This CDR3 region has 14 residues. From germline, CDR1 is ENHRY and CDR2 SYGVKD. CDR3 protein: CAISGTGGMDTQYF. CDR3 nucleotide sequence: TGTGCCATCTCCGGGACAGGGGGCATGGATACGCAGTATTTT.

V usage is TRBV29-1 and J usage is TRBJ1-2; 11 nucleotides align to TRBD1. Germline loops: CDR1 SQVTM, CDR2 ANQGSEA. The junction had 13 bases not matched to a gene; V was cut back by 0 bases and J by 7 bases. This CDR3 is built from 17 residues. CDR3 region: CSVEDLGDRGDIGGYTF. Here the CDR3 DNA reads TGCAGCGTTGAAGATCTCGGGGACAGGGGGGATATAGGTGGCTACACCTTC. The full variable domain, its missing parts supplied by reference TRBV29-1 and TRBJ1-2, is SAVISQKPSRDICQRGTSLTIQCQVDSQVTMMFWYRQQPGQSLTLIATANQGSEATYESGFVIDKFPISRPNLTFSTLTVSNMSPEDSSIYLCSVEDLGDRGDIGGYTFGSGTRLTVV.

The chain joins TRBV23-1 to TRBJ2-7; D might be TRBD2 (6 bases). TRBV23-1 is an ORF, with its function uncertain. The CDR3 extends over 19 amino acids. Trimming left V 4 bases short and J 6 bases short, with 31 bases between. This chain's CDR3 is CASSLEASAQRALGGEQYF. CDR3 DNA: TGCGCCAGCAGTCTTGAAGCTTCCGCCCAGCGGGCCTTGGGGGGCGAGCAGTACTTC.

The genes are TRBV2 and TRBJ2-7; 7 bases align to TRBD2. Trimming cost V 8 bases and J 1 base; bases outside gene matches: 8. Germline V lookup: CDR1 SNHLY, CDR2 FYNNEI. The CDR3 loop spans 14 amino acids. The CDR3 DNA sequence: TGTGCCAGCCGAGAACGGGAGGCTTCCTACGAGCAGTACTTC. It codes for CASREREASYEQYF.

This CDR3 is CAWKPQGGNEKLFF. CDR3 nucleotide sequence: TGTGCCTGGAAGCCCCAGGGGGGTAATGAAAAACTGTTTTTT. The V call is TRBV30, the J call TRBJ1-4; 7 bases are shared with TRBD1. V shed 4 bases and J 4 bases; nucleotides not matched to a gene: 6. The CDR3 has 14 residues. Germline V gene lookup returns CDR1 GTSNPN and CDR2 SVGIG (reference sequence). Filled out from reference TRBV30 and TRBJ1-4, the complete variable domain reads SQTIHQWPATLVQPVGSPLSLECTVEGTSNPNLYWYRQAAGRGLQLLFYSVGIGQISSEVPQNLSASRPQDRQFILSSKKLLLSDSGFYLCAWKPQGGNEKLFFGSGTQLSVL.

The chain carries TRBV10-2 and TRBJ2-1; 8 nucleotides agree with TRBD2. V shed 2 bases, J shed 6 bases, and the junction held 3 bases outside the gene matches. There are 14 residues in the CDR3. The germline V gene encodes CDR1 WSHSY and CDR2 SAAADI. CDR3 protein: CASSERLAGNEQFF. CDR3 DNA: TGCGCCAGCAGTGAGCGTCTAGCGGGCAATGAGCAGTTCTTC.

This chain links TRBV5-6 with TRBJ2-2; the D gene is possibly TRBD1 (6 bases). With 2 bases removed from V and 1 base from J, the gap between germline ends came to 9 bases. The CDR3 sequence is 15 residues long. Germline CDR1 SGHDT, CDR2 YYEEEE. The DNA of the CDR3 is TGTGCCAGCAGCTTATGGACAGAGAACACCGGGGAGCTGTTTTTT. Protein: CASSLWTENTGELFF. Full variable domain (missing parts from reference TRBV5-6 and TRBJ2-2): DAGVTQSPTHLIKTRGQQVTLRCSPKSGHDTVSWYQQALGQGPQFIFQYYEEEERQRGNFPDRFSGHQFPNYSSELNVNALLLGDSALYLCASSLWTENTGELFFGEGSRLTVL.

The chain couples TRBV6-5 to TRBJ1-3; 9 positions agree with TRBD1. The germline V gene has CDR1 MNHEY and CDR2 SVGAGI. The CDR3 is 14 residues long. The V gene end was trimmed by 6 bases and the J gene end by 4 bases; junction bases not matched to a gene: 4. The CDR3, as DNA: TGTGCCAGCAGAGACAGGGGGGACGGAAACACCATATATTTT. Amino acids: CASRDRGDGNTIYF.

The chain combines TRBV10-2 with TRBJ1-3; D is uncertain. The germline V gene has CDR1 WSHSY and CDR2 SAAADI. Between the trimmed V and J ends, which lost 4 bases and 0 bases, there was a span of 7 bases. The CDR3 contains 14 residues. This CDR3 reads CASSGLPSGNTIYF. The CDR3 nucleotides read TGCGCCAGCAGTGGTCTACCCTCTGGAAACACCATATATTTT.